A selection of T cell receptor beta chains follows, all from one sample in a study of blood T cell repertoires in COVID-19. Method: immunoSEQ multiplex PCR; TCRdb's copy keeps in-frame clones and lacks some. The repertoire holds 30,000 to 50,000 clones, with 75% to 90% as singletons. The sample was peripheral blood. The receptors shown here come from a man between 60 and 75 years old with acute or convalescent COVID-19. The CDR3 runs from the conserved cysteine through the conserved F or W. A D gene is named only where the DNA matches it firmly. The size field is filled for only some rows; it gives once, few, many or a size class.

CDR3aa: CASTPGQGSPSTEAFF; CDR3nt: TGTGCCAGCACTCCCGGACAGGGATCCCCGAGTACTGAAGCTTTCTTT; d_gene: TRBD1; v_gene: TRBV27; len: 16; abundance: once; j_gene: TRBJ1-1
CDR3aa: CASSPDTMNTEAFF; CDR3nt: TGTGCCAGCAGCCCCGACACGATGAACACTGAAGCTTTCTTT; d_gene: NA; v_gene: TRBV7-9; len: 14; abundance: NA; j_gene: TRBJ1-1
CDR3aa: CASSYYGRGQETQYF; CDR3nt: TGTGCCAGCAGTTACTATGGGCGGGGCCAAGAGACCCAGTACTTC; d_gene: NA; v_gene: TRBV6-2/TRBV6-3; len: 15; abundance: NA; j_gene: TRBJ2-5
CDR3aa: CSASRTGESTGELFF; CDR3nt: TGCAGTGCTAGTAGGACAGGGGAGAGCACCGGGGAGCTGTTTTTT; d_gene: TRBD1; v_gene: TRBV20-1; len: 15; abundance: few; j_gene: TRBJ2-2
CDR3aa: CASSLVSQEGEQYF; CDR3nt: TGCGCCAGCAGCTTGGTCTCCCAGGAGGGCGAGCAGTACTTC; d_gene: NA; v_gene: TRBV5-1; len: 14; abundance: NA; j_gene: TRBJ2-7
CDR3aa: CASSWTVNTEAFF; CDR3nt: TGTGCCAGCAGCTGGACAGTGAACACTGAAGCTTTCTTT; d_gene: NA; v_gene: TRBV7-3; len: 13; abundance: NA; j_gene: TRBJ1-1
CDR3aa: CAISEDRTRSGYTF; CDR3nt: TGTGCCATCAGTGAAGACAGGACTCGGAGTGGCTACACCTTC; d_gene: NA; v_gene: TRBV10-3; len: 14; abundance: NA; j_gene: TRBJ1-2
CDR3aa: CASSPGGSGSPLHF; CDR3nt: TGTGCCAGCAGCCCCGGGGGGTCAGGTTCACCCCTCCACTTT; d_gene: NA; v_gene: TRBV6-5; len: 14; abundance: NA; j_gene: TRBJ1-6
CDR3aa: CASSSIRQGAGVYGYTF; CDR3nt: TGTGCCAGCAGTTCAATACGGCAGGGGGCAGGAGTCTATGGCTACACCTTC; d_gene: TRBD1; v_gene: TRBV28; len: 17; abundance: NA; j_gene: TRBJ1-2
CDR3aa: CASSPPTGEETQYF; CDR3nt: TGTGCCAGCTCTCCCCCTACGGGGGAAGAGACCCAGTACTTC; d_gene: NA; v_gene: TRBV18; len: 14; abundance: NA; j_gene: TRBJ2-5
CDR3aa: CASSQGLAGNTDTQYF; CDR3nt: TGTGCCAGCAGCCAGGGACTAGCGGGAAACACAGATACGCAGTATTTT; d_gene: TRBD2; v_gene: TRBV14; len: 16; abundance: NA; j_gene: TRBJ2-3
CDR3aa: CASSPPLSGEAFF; CDR3nt: TGTGCCAGCTCACCACCGTTGTCTGGGGAGGCTTTCTTT; d_gene: NA; v_gene: TRBV18; len: 13; abundance: NA; j_gene: TRBJ1-1
CDR3aa: CASNPGLAGGRPYEQYF; CDR3nt: TGTGCCAGCAACCCCGGACTAGCGGGGGGACGTCCCTACGAGCAGTACTTC; d_gene: TRBD2; v_gene: TRBV27; len: 17; abundance: NA; j_gene: TRBJ2-7
CDR3aa: CASSPWGGGYNEQFF; CDR3nt: TGTGCCAGCAGCCCCTGGGGAGGAGGCTACAATGAGCAGTTCTTC; d_gene: NA; v_gene: TRBV7-8; len: 15; abundance: NA; j_gene: TRBJ2-1
CDR3aa: CASMKQGQPQHF; CDR3nt: TGTGCCAGCATGAAACAGGGGCAGCCCCAGCATTTT; d_gene: TRBD1; v_gene: TRBV28; len: 12; abundance: NA; j_gene: TRBJ1-5
CDR3aa: CASSKVGQGSPLHF; CDR3nt: NA; d_gene: NA; v_gene: TRBV21-1; len: 14; abundance: NA; j_gene: TRBJ1-6
CDR3aa: CASSQELASYEQYF; CDR3nt: TGTGCCAGCAGCCAAGAACTAGCGTCCTACGAGCAGTACTTC; d_gene: TRBD2; v_gene: TRBV14; len: 14; abundance: NA; j_gene: TRBJ2-7
CDR3aa: CAISTSGRGNEQFF; CDR3nt: TGTGCCATCAGTACTAGCGGGAGGGGCAATGAGCAGTTCTTC; d_gene: TRBD2; v_gene: TRBV10-3; len: 14; abundance: NA; j_gene: TRBJ2-1